These 11 T cell receptor beta chains came from one sample sequenced in a study of T cell responses to AZD1222 COVID-19 vaccine. Sequencing used immunoSEQ multiplex PCR; TCRdb keeps in-frame clones, though not all of them. The sample shows roughly 100,000 clones, roughly 84% of them seen only once. Specimen: peripheral blood, collected on day 0 of AZD1222 vaccination. All receptors come from an adult in good health.

This chain connects TRBV18 to TRBJ2-7; D might be TRBD1 or TRBD2, each matching 5 bases. CDR1 is KGHSH, CDR2 LQKENI, per germline. The CDR3 sequence is 13 residues long. With 0 bases removed from V and 5 bases from J, the gap between germline ends came to 8 bases. CDR3: CASSPPMGDEQYV. The CDR3 DNA follows: TGTGCCAGCTCACCACCGATGGGGGACGAGCAGTACGTC.

The CDR3: CATGQGNGYTF. In DNA, the CDR3 is TGTGCCACGGGACAGGGGAATGGCTACACCTTC. The V call is TRBV24-1, the J call TRBJ1-2; 10 bases are shared with TRBD1. CDR1 is KGHDR, CDR2 SFDVKD, per germline. V shed 10 bases, J shed 6 bases, and the junction held 1 base outside the gene matches. The CDR3 sequence is 11 residues long.

V usage is TRBV27 and J usage is TRBJ2-7, with TRBD2 matching over 10 bases. V lost 5 bases to trimming and J lost 6 bases; unmatched junction nucleotides: 7. This CDR3 spans 14 amino acids. Germline V lookup: CDR1 MNHEY, CDR2 SMNVEV (reference sequence). CDR3 residues: CASSTSGISAEQYF. The CDR3 region has the DNA TGTGCCAGCAGTACTAGCGGGATCTCTGCCGAGCAGTACTTC.

J is TRBJ2-3 and V is TRBV24-1; the match to TRBD1 covers 7 bases. In germline, CDR1 is KGHDR, CDR2 SFDVKD. The CDR3 sequence is 16 residues long. V was pared by 5 bases and J by 4 bases, with 11 bases of the junction left unmatched. The CDR3 loop is CATSGRQGAVPDTQYF. The CDR3 coding sequence is TGTGCCACCAGTGGCAGACAGGGAGCCGTCCCAGATACGCAGTATTTT.

The rearrangement joins TRBV7-6 to TRBJ2-2; 10 nucleotides align to TRBD2. CDR3 length: 16 amino acids. V shed 2 bases, J shed 6 bases, and the junction held 6 bases outside the gene matches. Germline CDR1 reads SGHVS; CDR2 reads FNYEAQ. The CDR3 DNA is TGTGCCAGCAGCTTACCAAAGCGGGGGGGTCCCGGGGAGCTGTTTTTT. Translation gives CASSLPKRGGPGELFF. Full variable domain (missing parts from reference TRBV7-6 and TRBJ2-2): GAGVSQSPRYKVTKRGQDVALRCDPISGHVSLYWYRQALGQGPEFLTYFNYEAQQDKSGLPNDRFSAERPEGSISTLTIQRTEQRDSAMYRCASSLPKRGGPGELFFGEGSRLTVL.

V is TRBV6-2 or TRBV6-3 and J is TRBJ1-2; a possible D gene is TRBD1 (6 bases). The CDR3 spans 13 residues. Per the germline V gene, CDR1 is MNHEY and CDR2 is SVGEGT. V gave up 6 bases and J gave up 14 bases, with 22 bases separating them. CDR3 protein: CASSTTQTGTLTF. CDR3 nucleotides: TGTGCCAGCAGCACTACCCAAACAGGGACACTAACCTTC.

The chain uses TRBV7-2 and TRBJ2-1; TRBD2 agrees at 9 bases. CDR1 and CDR2 (germline): SGHTA, FQGNSA. This CDR3 spans 16 amino acids. V dropped 5 bases and J dropped 10; count of bases not matched to a gene: 15. The CDR3 protein is CASSPRGSGRSPEQFF. The CDR3 DNA follows: TGTGCCAGCAGCCCGAGAGGGAGCGGGAGGTCCCCGGAGCAGTTCTTC.

V usage is TRBV5-6 and J usage is TRBJ1-5; no definite D call. Per germline, CDR1 SGHDT and CDR2 YYEEEE. Deletions cut 4 bases from V and 7 bases from J, with 9 bases between. There are 12 residues in the CDR3. The CDR3 reads CASSRPGQPQHF. CDR3 DNA sequence: TGTGCCAGCAGCCGGCCGGGGCAGCCCCAGCATTTT.

The chain couples TRBV9 to TRBJ1-1, with unresolved D. The germline V and J ends were trimmed by 2 bases and 2 bases, with 10 bases remaining between them. The germline gives CDR1 SGDLS, CDR2 YYNGEE. The CDR3 is 14 residues long. CDR3 loop: CASSVGTKNTEAFF. As DNA, the CDR3 is TGTGCCAGCAGCGTCGGCACGAAAAACACTGAAGCTTTCTTT.

The CDR3 DNA reads as TGCGCCAGCAGTGGGGGGGGACTAGCGGGCGATGAGCAGTTCTTC. Protein sequence: CASSGGGLAGDEQFF. The J gene is TRBJ2-1, the V gene TRBV10-2, with 12 nucleotides matching TRBD2. The CDR3 is 15 amino acids. CDR1 WSHSY and CDR2 SAAADI come from the germline V gene. V was clipped by 4 bases and J by 8 bases; unmatched bases: 6.

This clone was detected once. The V gene is TRBV5-8, the J gene TRBJ2-1, with a weak D call TRBD2 (6 bases). The V end lost 2 bases, the J end lost 6 bases, and 18 bases lay between the germline ends. This CDR3 contains 16 residues. The germline V gene has CDR1 SGHTS and CDR2 YDEGEE. In DNA, the CDR3 is TGTGCCAGCAGCTTATACCGCGGGACTGGACCCAATGAGCAGTTCTTC. This codes for CASSLYRGTGPNEQFF.